The entry below gives a single TCR beta chain sequence along with its context. Antigen: not known. The entry originates in a study of identical twins. Trimming took 1 base from V and 1 from J, leaving 15 bases between them. The CDR3 is 17 residues long. Germline V gene data show CDR1 as SNHLY and CDR2 as FYNNEI. Unique molecular identifiers were present on the cDNA, and a universal primer site came from template switching. Using its own MiXCR run on the 5' RACE reads, TCRdb lists one record per CDR3 protein. There are approximately 350,000 distinct CDR3 sequences in the sample; approximately 13% occur only once, and roughly 7.8% lies in the top ten. Findings and caveats of the study: Findings came from cross-sectional statistics, without long-term follow-up of donors. Out-of-frame beta sequences exhibited a weaker degree of excess twin sharing. Abundant cord blood beta clonotypes carried fewer insertions; memory repertoires showed none.

The data also belong to a second study, concerning yellow fever vaccine responses in identical twins.

The chain has TRBV2 and TRBJ2-3, with a possible D match to TRBD1 (6 bases). Sequenced input: CD8+ T cells sorted from blood. The clonotype was recovered from a woman aged 18 to 35 in good health. DNA for the CDR3: TGTGCCAGCAGTGAAGGAACAGGGTTCTCGGGCACAGATACGCAGTATTTT. Amino acids: CASSEGTGFSGTDTQYF.